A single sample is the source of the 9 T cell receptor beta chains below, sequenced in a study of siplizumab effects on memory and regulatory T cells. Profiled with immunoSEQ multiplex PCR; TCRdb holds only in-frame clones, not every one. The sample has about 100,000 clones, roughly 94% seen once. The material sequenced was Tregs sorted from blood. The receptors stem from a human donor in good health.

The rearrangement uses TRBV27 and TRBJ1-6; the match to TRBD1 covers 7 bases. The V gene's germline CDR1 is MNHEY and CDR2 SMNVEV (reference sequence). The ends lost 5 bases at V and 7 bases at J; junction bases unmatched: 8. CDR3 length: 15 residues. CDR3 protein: CASSPYRGVNSPLHF. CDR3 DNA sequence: TGTGCCAGCAGTCCCTACAGGGGAGTCAATTCACCCCTCCACTTT.

The CDR3 DNA is TGTGCCAGCAGTTTTAGGGTTACTAGCACAGATACGCAGTATTTT. Its translation is CASSFRVTSTDTQYF. V gene TRBV6-5 combines with J gene TRBJ2-3, with D hard to call. CDR1 and CDR2 (germline): MNHEY, SVGAGI. The germline V and J ends were trimmed by 4 bases and 0 bases, with 11 bases remaining between them. This CDR3 contains 15 residues.

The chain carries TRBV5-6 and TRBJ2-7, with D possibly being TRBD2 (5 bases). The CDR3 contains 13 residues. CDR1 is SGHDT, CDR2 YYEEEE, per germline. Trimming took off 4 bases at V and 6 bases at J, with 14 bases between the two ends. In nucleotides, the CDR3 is TGTGCCAGCAGCAGTGGCCCACGGGGCGAGCAGTACTTC. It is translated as CASSSGPRGEQYF. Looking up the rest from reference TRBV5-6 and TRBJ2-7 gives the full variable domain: DAGVTQSPTHLIKTRGQQVTLRCSPKSGHDTVSWYQQALGQGPQFIFQYYEEEERQRGNFPDRFSGHQFPNYSSELNVNALLLGDSALYLCASSSGPRGEQYFGPGTRLTVT.

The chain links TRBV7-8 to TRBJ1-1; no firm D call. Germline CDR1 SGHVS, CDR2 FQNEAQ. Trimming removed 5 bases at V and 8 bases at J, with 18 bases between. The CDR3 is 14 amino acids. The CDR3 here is CASSLMLGGFEAFF. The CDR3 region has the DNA TGTGCCAGCAGCCTAATGCTGGGAGGTTTCGAAGCTTTCTTT.

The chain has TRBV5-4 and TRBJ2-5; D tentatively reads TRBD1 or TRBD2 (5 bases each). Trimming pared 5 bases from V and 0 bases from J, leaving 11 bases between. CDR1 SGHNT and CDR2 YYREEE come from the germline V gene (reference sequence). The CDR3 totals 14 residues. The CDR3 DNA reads TGTGCCAGCAGTTGGGACCCGTACCAAGAGACCCAGTACTTC. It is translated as CASSWDPYQETQYF.

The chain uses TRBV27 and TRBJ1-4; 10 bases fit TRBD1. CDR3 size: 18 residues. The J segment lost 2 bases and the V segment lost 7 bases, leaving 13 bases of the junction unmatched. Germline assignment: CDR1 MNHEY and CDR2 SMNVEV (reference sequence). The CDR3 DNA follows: TGTGCCAGCAAGAATAGGCCGGGACAGGGGATGACTAATGAAAAACTGTTTTTT. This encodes CASKNRPGQGMTNEKLFF.

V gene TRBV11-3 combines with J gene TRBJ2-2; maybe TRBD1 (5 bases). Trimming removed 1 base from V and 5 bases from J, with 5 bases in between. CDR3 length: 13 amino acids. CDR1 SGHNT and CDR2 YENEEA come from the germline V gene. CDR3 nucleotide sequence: TGTGCCAGCAGCTTAGGGACAACCGGGGAGCTGTTTTTT. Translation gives CASSLGTTGELFF.

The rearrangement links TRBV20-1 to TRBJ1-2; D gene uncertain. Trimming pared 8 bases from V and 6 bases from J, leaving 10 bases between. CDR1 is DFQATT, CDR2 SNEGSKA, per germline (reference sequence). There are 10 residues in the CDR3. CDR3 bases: TGCAGTAGGCGGGGAAATGGCTACACCTTC. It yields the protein CSRRGNGYTF.

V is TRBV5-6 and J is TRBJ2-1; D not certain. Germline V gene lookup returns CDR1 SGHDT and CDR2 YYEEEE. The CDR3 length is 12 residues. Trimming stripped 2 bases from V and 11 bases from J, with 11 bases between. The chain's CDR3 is CASSLQSGQQFF. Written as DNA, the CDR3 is TGTGCCAGCAGCTTACAGTCTGGACAGCAGTTCTTC. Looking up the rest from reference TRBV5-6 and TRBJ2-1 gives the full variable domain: DAGVTQSPTHLIKTRGQQVTLRCSPKSGHDTVSWYQQALGQGPQFIFQYYEEEERQRGNFPDRFSGHQFPNYSSELNVNALLLGDSALYLCASSLQSGQQFFGPGTRLTVL.